The next 3 T cell receptor beta chains were all read from a single sample in a study of T-cell reconstitution after alpha-beta-depleted transplantation in children. It was with unique molecular identifiers that the TCRbeta library was prepared. TCRdb re-called the PCR reads through MiXCR, storing one row per CDR3 protein. This sample has approximately 640,000 distinct CDR3 sequences, with 16% found just once. Sequencing was performed on PBMCs from the stem cell graft donor, taken from the stem cell graft. The source is a human donor who donated a stem cell graft to a child with acute myeloid leukemia.

This clonotype was recorded many times. The gene calls are TRBV27 and TRBJ2-3; D not certain. The CDR3 has 14 residues. The germline CDR1 and CDR2 sequences are MNHEY and SMNVEV (reference sequence). V was trimmed by 5 bases and J by 0 bases, leaving 9 bases between them. This CDR3 is CASSLQFSTDTQYF. CDR3 coding DNA: TGTGCCAGCAGTCTCCAATTTAGCACAGATACGCAGTATTTT.

Ten or more counts support this clonotype. The V call is TRBV20-1, the J call TRBJ2-3; TRBD2 matches 10 bases. With V trimmed by 6 bases and J by 3 bases, 18 bases remained unmatched. CDR3 length: 18 amino acids. Per the germline V gene, CDR1 is DFQATT and CDR2 is SNEGSKA (reference sequence). CDR3 sequence reads: CSATPGLATSGATDTQYF. The DNA for the CDR3 is TGCAGTGCAACCCCGGGACTAGCGACTTCTGGGGCTACAGATACGCAGTATTTT.

This clonotype was observed at least ten times. The rearrangement joins TRBV15 to TRBJ1-6; D is possibly TRBD1 (5 bases). The CDR3 spans 15 residues. Trimming removed 1 base from V and 5 bases from J, with 9 bases in between. Germline V lookup: CDR1 LNHNV, CDR2 YYDKDF (reference sequence). In DNA form, the CDR3 reads TGTGCCACCAGCAGAGCAGGGAGGGATAATTCACCCCTCCACTTT. Translation gives CATSRAGRDNSPLHF.